The next 21 T cell receptor beta chains were all read from a single sample in a study of shared clonotypes between healthy human individuals. The assay was immunoSEQ multiplex PCR, and TCRdb's table has in-frame clones only and misses some. The sample shows around 2.5 million clones, 80% to 95% of them seen only once. Sequenced input: naive CD4+ T cells from PBMCs. As to subset: CD45RA+ positively selected. Source of these receptors: a man aged 18 to 29 in good health. Some clones in this sample may be carry-over from other donors' samples.

This rearrangement joins TRBV28 to TRBJ2-7, with unresolved D. Trimming shortened V by 2 bases and J by 2 bases, and 7 bases separated the two germline ends. Germline V gene lookup returns CDR1 MDHEN and CDR2 SYDVKM. CDR3 length: 13 residues. As DNA, the CDR3 is TGTGCCAGCAGTTTAAAGGTTCCCTACGAGCAGTACTTC. It specifies CASSLKVPYEQYF.

This chain links TRBV19 with TRBJ2-2; TRBD2 might be the D (6 bases). The CDR3 consists of 15 residues. The germline V gene has CDR1 LNHDA and CDR2 SQIVND (reference sequence). Trimming removed 4 bases from V and 1 base from J, with 10 bases in between. CDR3 sequence (DNA): TGTGCCAGTAGTACCCTGGGACTGAACACCGGGGAGCTGTTTTTT. Translation: CASSTLGLNTGELFF.

V usage is TRBV2 and J usage is TRBJ2-5; D might be TRBD1 or TRBD2, each matching 5 bases. Trimming cost V 8 bases and J 5 bases, with 18 bases left between them. Germline-derived CDR1 and CDR2 are SNHLY and FYNNEI. CDR3 length equals 14 residues. CDR3 DNA: TGTGCCAGCGTAGGGGACGCTGAGGCGGAGACCCAGTACTTC. This translates into CASVGDAEAETQYF.

This clone has only one observation. V gene TRBV28 combines with J gene TRBJ2-3; tentatively, D is TRBD2 (6 bases). In germline, CDR1 is MDHEN, CDR2 SYDVKM. The CDR3 has 14 amino acids. V lost 5 bases and J 5 bases, leaving 14 bases between the germline ends. DNA of the CDR3: TGTGCCAGCAGTCGGCAGGGAGGTGGAGATACGCAGTATTTT. The encoded protein is CASSRQGGGDTQYF.

The chain has TRBV30 and TRBJ1-3, with D possibly being TRBD1 (6 bases). V lost 0 bases and J lost 0, with 18 bases in between. Per germline, CDR1 GTSNPN and CDR2 SVGIG (reference sequence). The CDR3 extends over 18 amino acids. The CDR3 nucleotides are TGTGCCTGGAGTGTACGGGGGCCCCAATTCCTCTCTGGAAACACCATATATTTT. Amino acid sequence: CAWSVRGPQFLSGNTIYF. The full variable domain, with the rest looked up from reference TRBV30 and TRBJ1-3, is SQTIHQWPATLVQPVGSPLSLECTVEGTSNPNLYWYRQAAGRGLQLLFYSVGIGQISSEVPQNLSASRPQDRQFILSSKKLLLSDSGFYLCAWSVRGPQFLSGNTIYFGEGSWLTVV.

V and J are TRBV6-5 and TRBJ2-5; TRBD1 agrees at 7 bases. V gave up 7 bases and J gave up 5 bases; unmatched junction bases: 10. The CDR3 is 14 amino acids. Germline V CDR1 and CDR2: MNHEY, SVGAGI. For the CDR3, the DNA is TGTGCCAGCAACCCACACAGGGGCCGGGAGACCCAGTACTTC. Its protein is CASNPHRGRETQYF.

J is TRBJ2-2 and V is TRBV6-5; 10 positions agree with TRBD1. Trimming removed 3 bases from V and 7 bases from J; junction bases left unmatched: 8. This CDR3 contains 16 residues. Germline V CDR1 and CDR2: MNHEY, SVGAGI. The CDR3 sequence: CASSYGGQGGFGELFF. The CDR3 DNA reads as TGTGCCAGCAGTTATGGAGGACAGGGGGGTTTCGGGGAGCTGTTTTTT.

The rearrangement uses TRBV2 and TRBJ1-5; no clear D. The CDR3 contains 13 residues. Germline loops: CDR1 SNHLY, CDR2 FYNNEI. Trimming removed 6 bases at V and 0 bases at J, with 6 bases between. CDR3 bases: TGTGCCAGCAGGGGCAGTAGCAATCAGCCCCAGCATTTT. Translation gives CASRGSSNQPQHF. The full variable domain, rest sourced from reference TRBV2 and TRBJ1-5, is EPEVTQTPSHQVTQMGQEVILRCVPISNHLYFYWYRQILGQKVEFLVSFYNNEISEKSEIFDDQFSVERPDGSNFTLKIRSTKLEDSAMYFCASRGSSNQPQHFGDGTRLSIL.

Worth noting for this clone: The sample has other DNA sequences that encode this CDR3 too. J is TRBJ2-1 and V is TRBV7-9, with 7 nucleotides matching TRBD2. The V gene end was trimmed by 0 bases and the J gene end by 7 bases; junction bases not matched to a gene: 0. Looked up from germline, CDR1 is SEHNR and CDR2 is FQNEAQ (reference sequence). The CDR3 totals 13 residues. CDR3 DNA: TGTGCCAGCAGCTTAGCGGGAGGGAATGAGCAGTTCTTC. As protein: CASSLAGGNEQFF.

The chain uses TRBV14 and TRBJ1-1; the match to TRBD1 covers 8 bases. The V segment lost 0 bases and the J segment 10 bases; nucleotides outside the gene matches: 10. CDR1 and CDR2 (germline): SGHDN, FVKESK. The CDR3 sequence is 15 residues long. As DNA, the CDR3 is TGTGCCAGCAGCCAAGAAGACAGGGGTTCGCTCGGAGCTTTCTTT. Residues: CASSQEDRGSLGAFF.

The rearrangement uses TRBV28 and TRBJ2-5, with D perhaps assigned TRBD1 or TRBD2 (6 bases each). Germline V CDR1 and CDR2: MDHEN, SYDVKM. The CDR3 length is 14 residues. V lost 6 bases, J lost 4 bases, and 15 bases lay in between. The CDR3 spells CASRLGGKGETQYF. CDR3 in DNA: TGTGCCAGCAGATTAGGGGGGAAAGGAGAGACCCAGTACTTC.

The chain carries TRBV18 and TRBJ2-5; 9 bases are a match to TRBD1. The junction had 12 bases not matched to a gene; V was cut back by 3 bases and J by 4 bases. The germline gives CDR1 KGHSH, CDR2 LQKENI. This CDR3 has 17 amino acids. CDR3 sequence: CASSPREFDRGAETQYF. In nucleotides, the CDR3 is TGTGCCAGCTCACCGAGGGAATTTGACAGGGGGGCAGAGACCCAGTACTTC.

The rearrangement links TRBV11-2 to TRBJ2-3; 12 positions agree with TRBD1. V was pared by 5 bases and J by 3 bases, with 6 bases of the junction left unmatched. Per the germline V gene, CDR1 is SGHAT and CDR2 is FQNNGV. The CDR3 runs 16 residues. This CDR3 is CASSEGQGAWTDTQYF. The DNA of the CDR3 is TGTGCCAGCAGCGAGGGACAGGGGGCATGGACAGATACGCAGTATTTT.

This chain uses TRBV6-6 with TRBJ1-4; the match to TRBD1 covers 10 bases. Per the germline V gene, CDR1 is MNHNY and CDR2 is SVGAGI (reference sequence). This CDR3 has 15 residues. With 7 bases clipped from V and 4 bases from J, the junction kept 6 bases outside the gene matches. The CDR3 region is CASISGQGGNEKLFF. The CDR3 nucleotides are TGTGCCAGCATATCCGGACAGGGGGGTAATGAAAAACTGTTTTTT.

The chain is built from TRBV5-1 and TRBJ2-1; possible D gene TRBD2, 7 bases. The V end lost 1 base, the J end lost 8 bases, and 19 bases lay between the germline ends. CDR1 is SGHRS and CDR2 is YFSETQ in the germline V gene. The CDR3 is 16 residues long. This chain's CDR3 is CASSLRTSWGADEQFF. Here the CDR3 DNA reads TGCGCCAGCAGCTTGAGGACTAGTTGGGGGGCGGATGAGCAGTTCTTC.

The chain couples TRBV28 to TRBJ2-7; perhaps TRBD2 as D (5 bases). V lost 3 bases to trimming and J lost 6 bases, with 9 bases between them. This CDR3 spans 12 amino acids. Germline CDR1 and CDR2: MDHEN and SYDVKM. The chain's CDR3 is CASSLRVREQYF. DNA of the CDR3: TGTGCCAGCAGTTTGAGGGTGCGCGAGCAGTACTTC.

This chain uses TRBV4-1 with TRBJ1-2; TRBD1 aligns across 7 bases. The CDR3 loop spans 21 amino acids. Trimming at V came to 2 bases and at J to 5 bases, leaving 26 bases not matched to a gene. Germline assignment: CDR1 MGHRA and CDR2 YSYEKL. The CDR3 region is CASSQTGRGRRQGYREYGYTF. Written as DNA, the CDR3 is TGCGCCAGCAGCCAAACGGGCCGCGGAAGACGACAGGGTTACAGGGAGTATGGCTACACCTTC.

The gene calls are TRBV5-6 and TRBJ2-5; 12 bases are shared with TRBD2. Per germline, CDR1 SGHDT and CDR2 YYEEEE. The CDR3 spans 15 residues. V shed 2 bases and J 6 bases; nucleotides not matched to a gene: 5. In DNA, the CDR3 is TGTGCCAGCAGCTTACTAGCGGGAGGTGGGAAGACCCAGTACTTC. Translating it yields CASSLLAGGGKTQYF.

The gene calls are TRBV7-3 and TRBJ2-1, with 14 nucleotides matching TRBD2. CDR3 length: 19 amino acids. V was clipped by 4 bases and J by 3 bases; unmatched bases: 11. Germline V gives CDR1 SGHTA, CDR2 FQGTGA. CDR3 protein: CASSSGTSGRLGNYNEQFF. CDR3 nucleotide sequence: TGTGCCAGCAGCTCCGGGACTAGCGGGAGATTAGGGAACTACAATGAGCAGTTCTTC. The variable domain in full, completed from reference TRBV7-3 and TRBJ2-1, reads GAGVSQTPSNKVTEKGKYVELRCDPISGHTALYWYRQSLGQGPEFLIYFQGTGAADDSGLPNDRFFAVRPEGSVSTLKIQRTERGDSAVYLCASSSGTSGRLGNYNEQFFGPGTRLTVL.

The CDR3 spells CASSPGPSRGNTIYF. Here the CDR3 DNA reads TGTGCCAGCAGCCCGGGGCCCAGCCGGGGAAACACCATATATTTT. This chain links TRBV5-4 with TRBJ1-3; a possible D gene is TRBD1 (5 bases). The germline CDR1 and CDR2 sequences are SGHNT and YYREEE (reference sequence). CDR3 size: 15 residues. Trimming removed 4 bases from V and 4 bases from J, with 15 bases in between.

To note about this clone: Distinct nucleotide sequences in the sample also encode this CDR3. The chain is built from TRBV20-1 and TRBJ2-5; D uncertain. V shed 6 bases and J shed 5 bases, with 10 bases lying between them. The CDR3 loop spans 11 amino acids. From germline, CDR1 is DFQATT and CDR2 SNEGSKA (reference sequence). The chain's CDR3 is CSARRAETQYF. In DNA, the CDR3 is TGCAGTGCAAGAAGGGCGGAGACCCAGTACTTC.